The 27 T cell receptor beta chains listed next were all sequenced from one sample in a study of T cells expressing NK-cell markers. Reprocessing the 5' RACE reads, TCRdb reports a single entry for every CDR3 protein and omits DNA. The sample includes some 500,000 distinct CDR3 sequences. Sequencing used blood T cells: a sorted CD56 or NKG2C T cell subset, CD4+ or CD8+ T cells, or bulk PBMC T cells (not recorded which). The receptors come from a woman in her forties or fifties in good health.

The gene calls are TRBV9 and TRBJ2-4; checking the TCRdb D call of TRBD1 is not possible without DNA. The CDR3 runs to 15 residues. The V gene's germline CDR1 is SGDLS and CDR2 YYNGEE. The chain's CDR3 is CASSVQPGAKNIQYF. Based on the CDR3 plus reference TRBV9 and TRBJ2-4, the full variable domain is DSGVTQTPKHLITATGQRVTLRCSPRSGDLSVYWYQQSLDQGLQFLIQYYNGEERAKGNILERFSAQQFPDLHSELNLSSLELGDSALYFCASSVQPGAKNIQYFGAGTRLSVL.

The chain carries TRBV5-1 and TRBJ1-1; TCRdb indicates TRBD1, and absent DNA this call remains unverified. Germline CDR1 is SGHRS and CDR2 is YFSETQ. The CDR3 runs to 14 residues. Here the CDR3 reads CASSSTYQGVEAFF. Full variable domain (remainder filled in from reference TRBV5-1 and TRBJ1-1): KAGVTQTPRYLIKTRGQQVTLSCSPISGHRSVSWYQQTPGQGLQFLFEYFSETQRNKGNFPGRFSGRQFSNSRSEMNVSTLELGDSALYLCASSSTYQGVEAFFGQGTRLTVV.

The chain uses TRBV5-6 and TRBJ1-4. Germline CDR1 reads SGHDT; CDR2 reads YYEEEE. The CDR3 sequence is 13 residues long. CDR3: CASSYPTNEKLFF.

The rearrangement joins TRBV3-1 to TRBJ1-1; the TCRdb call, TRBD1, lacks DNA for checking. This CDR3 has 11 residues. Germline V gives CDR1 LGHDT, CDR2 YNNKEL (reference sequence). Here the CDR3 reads CASSRLDKAFF.

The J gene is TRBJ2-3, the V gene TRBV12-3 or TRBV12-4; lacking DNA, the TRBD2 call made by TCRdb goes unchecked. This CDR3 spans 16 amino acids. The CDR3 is CASSQTSGRGTDTQYF.

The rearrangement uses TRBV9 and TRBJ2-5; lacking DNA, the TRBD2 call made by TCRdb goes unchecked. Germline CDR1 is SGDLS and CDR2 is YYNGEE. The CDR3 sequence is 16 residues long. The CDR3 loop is CASSLRLAGVMETQYF.

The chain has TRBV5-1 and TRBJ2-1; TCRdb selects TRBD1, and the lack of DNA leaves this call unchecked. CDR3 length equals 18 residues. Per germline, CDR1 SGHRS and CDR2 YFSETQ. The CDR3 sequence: CASSLDTGQKFLGLPQFF.

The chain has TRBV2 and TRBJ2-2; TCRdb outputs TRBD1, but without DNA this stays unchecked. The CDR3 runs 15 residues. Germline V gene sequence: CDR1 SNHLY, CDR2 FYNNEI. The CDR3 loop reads CASSLDRANTGELFF. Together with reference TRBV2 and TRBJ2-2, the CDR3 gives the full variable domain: EPEVTQTPSHQVTQMGQEVILRCVPISNHLYFYWYRQILGQKVEFLVSFYNNEISEKSEIFDDQFSVERPDGSNFTLKIRSTKLEDSAMYFCASSLDRANTGELFFGEGSRLTVL.

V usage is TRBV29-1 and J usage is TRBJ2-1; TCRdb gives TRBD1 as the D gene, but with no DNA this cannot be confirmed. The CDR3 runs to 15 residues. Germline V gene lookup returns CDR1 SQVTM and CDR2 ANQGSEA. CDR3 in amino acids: CSVTRGSSSYNEQFF.

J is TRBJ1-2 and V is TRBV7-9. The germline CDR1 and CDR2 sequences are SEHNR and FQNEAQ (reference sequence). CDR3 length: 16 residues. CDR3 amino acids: CASSLEFVAKSYGYTF.

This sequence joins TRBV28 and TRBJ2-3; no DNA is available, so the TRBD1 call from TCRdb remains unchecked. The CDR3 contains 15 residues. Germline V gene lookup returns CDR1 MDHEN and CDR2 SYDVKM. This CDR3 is CASSLRQGRTDTQYF.

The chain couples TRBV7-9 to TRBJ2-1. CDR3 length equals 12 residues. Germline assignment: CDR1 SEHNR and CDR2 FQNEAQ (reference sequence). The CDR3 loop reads CASSPDPIRRFF.

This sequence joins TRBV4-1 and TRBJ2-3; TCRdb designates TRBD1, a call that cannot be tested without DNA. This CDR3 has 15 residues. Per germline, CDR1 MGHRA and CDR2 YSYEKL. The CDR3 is CASSQLGQMGDTQYF.

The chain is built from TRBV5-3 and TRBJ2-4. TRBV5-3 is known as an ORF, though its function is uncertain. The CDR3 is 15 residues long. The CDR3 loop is CARSPNRTAKNIQYF.

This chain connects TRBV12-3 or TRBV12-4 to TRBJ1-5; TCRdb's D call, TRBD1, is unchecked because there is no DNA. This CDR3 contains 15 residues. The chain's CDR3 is CASSKTGNNYQPQHF.

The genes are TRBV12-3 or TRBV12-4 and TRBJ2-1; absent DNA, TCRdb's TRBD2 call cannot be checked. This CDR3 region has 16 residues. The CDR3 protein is CASRGTGLISYNEQFF.

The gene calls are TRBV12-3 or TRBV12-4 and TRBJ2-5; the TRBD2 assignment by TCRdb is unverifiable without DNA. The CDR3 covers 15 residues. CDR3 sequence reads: CASSWGGRAKRTQYF.

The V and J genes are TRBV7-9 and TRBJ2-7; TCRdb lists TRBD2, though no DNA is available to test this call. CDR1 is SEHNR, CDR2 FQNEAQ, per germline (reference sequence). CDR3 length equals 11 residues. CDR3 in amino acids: CASGSGPEQYF.

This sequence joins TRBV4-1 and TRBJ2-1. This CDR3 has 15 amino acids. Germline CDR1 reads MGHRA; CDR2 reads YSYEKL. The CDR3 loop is CASSQDANPYNEQFF.

The CDR3 loop is CASSAHRDRVISGELFF. This chain connects TRBV9 to TRBJ2-2; TCRdb picks TRBD1, but there is no DNA to check that call. Germline V lookup: CDR1 SGDLS, CDR2 YYNGEE. The length of the CDR3 is 17 residues.

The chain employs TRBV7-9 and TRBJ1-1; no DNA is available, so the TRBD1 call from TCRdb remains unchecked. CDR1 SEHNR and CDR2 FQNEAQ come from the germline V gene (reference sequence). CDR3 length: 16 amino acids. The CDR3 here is CASSLVQGAAGTEAFF. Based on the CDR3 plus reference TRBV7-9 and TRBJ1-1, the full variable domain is DTGVSQNPRHKITKRGQNVTFRCDPISEHNRLYWYRQTLGQGPEFLTYFQNEAQLEKSRLLSDRFSAERPKGSFSTLEIQRTEQGDSAMYLCASSLVQGAAGTEAFFGQGTRLTVV.

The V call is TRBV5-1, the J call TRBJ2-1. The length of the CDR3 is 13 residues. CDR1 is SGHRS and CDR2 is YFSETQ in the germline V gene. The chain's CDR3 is CASRITQSNEQFF.

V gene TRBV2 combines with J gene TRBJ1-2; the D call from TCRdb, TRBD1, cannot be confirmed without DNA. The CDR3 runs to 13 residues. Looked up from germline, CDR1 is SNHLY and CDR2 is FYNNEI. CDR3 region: CASSERTGAGYTF.

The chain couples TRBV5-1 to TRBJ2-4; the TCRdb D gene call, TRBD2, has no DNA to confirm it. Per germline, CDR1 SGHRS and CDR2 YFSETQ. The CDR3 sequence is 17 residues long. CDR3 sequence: CASSLTSGILAKNIQYF.

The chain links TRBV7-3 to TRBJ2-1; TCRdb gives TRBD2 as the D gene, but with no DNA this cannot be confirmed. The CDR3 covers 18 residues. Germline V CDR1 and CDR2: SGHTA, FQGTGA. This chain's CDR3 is CASSSWARGIDYKNEQFF.

This chain's CDR3 is CASSLKGAGASEQYF. V is TRBV11-3 and J is TRBJ2-7; TCRdb returns TRBD2, unconfirmable since there is no DNA. This CDR3 is 15 amino acids long. Germline assignment: CDR1 SGHNT and CDR2 YENEEA.

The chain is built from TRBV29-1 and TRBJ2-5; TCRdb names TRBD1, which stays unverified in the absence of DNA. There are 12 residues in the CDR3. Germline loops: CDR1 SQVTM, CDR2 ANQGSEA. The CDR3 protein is CSALGHGETQYF.